The text below deals with one TCR beta chain. Its antigen is unidentified. The CDR3 is 15 residues long. Trimming cost V 10 bases and J 3 bases, with 19 bases left between them. Germline CDR1 reads MNHEY; CDR2 reads SVGEGT. A TCRbeta library incorporating unique molecular identifiers was prepared. TCRdb reanalysed the PCR reads using MiXCR and keeps one entry per CDR3 protein. The data show roughly 400,000 distinct CDR3 sequences, over 40% seen once. The sample comes from a study of T-cell reconstitution after alpha-beta-depleted transplantation in children. Whole-study results and caveats: About two months after transplant, alpha-beta T cells reportedly came from several hundred expanded graft clones. Most T-cell counts and diversity one year after the transplant came from T cells that were newly produced. Surviving thymic progenitors and recipient T cells were the source of high TCRbeta diversity at day 60 in some patients.

This clonotype was sampled from a girl aged 2-10 years with aplastic anemia, due to receive a stem cell transplant. Specimen: PBMCs, collected before TCRalphabeta/CD19-depleted stem cell transplant. The chain carries TRBV6-2 or TRBV6-3 and TRBJ2-1; tentative D call: TRBD2 (5 bases). The CDR3 bases are TGTGCCACCCTCTCAGTCGGGAAACTCTACAATGAGCAGTTCTTC. This gives the protein CATLSVGKLYNEQFF.